This TCR beta chain was sequenced in a study of response to subunit inactivated influenza vaccine. Trimming at V came to 2 bases and at J to 4 bases, leaving 4 bases not matched to a gene. Germline CDR1 reads MGHRA; CDR2 reads YSYEKL. This CDR3 spans 14 amino acids. TCRdb analysed the RT-PCR reads with MiXCR anew, one entry per CDR3 protein. The data contain almost 600,000 distinct CDR3 sequences, less than 15% of them singletons. Sequencing was performed on PBMCs from blood, taken about 11 days after vaccination. The TCR comes from a man over 45 who received an inactivated influenza vaccine. The genes are TRBV4-1 and TRBJ2-7; 8 nucleotides align to TRBD2. CDR3 protein: CASSQPSGRYEQYF. CDR3 nucleotide sequence: TGCGCCAGCAGCCAACCTAGCGGGCGATACGAGCAGTACTTC.